These 2 T cell receptor beta chains were all obtained from the same sample, sequenced in a study of beta chain features in type 1 diabetes. No antigen has been identified for these receptors. TCRB transcripts that were expressed got sequenced, as all of the isolated RNA had been reverse transcribed. Clones were sequenced by immunoSEQ multiplex PCR, and TCRdb holds only the in-frame ones, with some missing. Here the sample spans tens of thousands of clones, approximately 61% being singletons. Points from the study as a whole: Moderately but significantly shorter TCRB CDR3s were found in Type 1 diabetes patients in all four CD4+ subsets.

Source material: Tregs from blood. These receptors were obtained from a man aged 25 to 40 with type 1 diabetes. Some clones in this sample may be carry-over from other donors' samples.

This rearrangement joins TRBV27 to TRBJ1-1, with D unresolved. V was pared by 0 bases and J by 10 bases, with 3 bases between. Germline V gene lookup returns CDR1 MNHEY and CDR2 SMNVEV (reference sequence). The CDR3 covers 10 residues. The CDR3 loop is CASSLSGAFF. The DNA for the CDR3 is TGTGCCAGCAGTTTATCCGGAGCTTTCTTT.

The table lists this clone with a few counts. The chain recombines TRBV7-2 with TRBJ2-1; no clear D gene. The V and J ends lost 5 bases and 4 bases respectively, with 12 bases between them. The germline V gene encodes CDR1 SGHTA and CDR2 FQGNSA. The CDR3 contains 14 residues. The CDR3 sequence: CASSPHTNYNEQFF. Written as DNA, the CDR3 is TGTGCCAGCAGCCCTCACACCAATTACAATGAGCAGTTCTTC.